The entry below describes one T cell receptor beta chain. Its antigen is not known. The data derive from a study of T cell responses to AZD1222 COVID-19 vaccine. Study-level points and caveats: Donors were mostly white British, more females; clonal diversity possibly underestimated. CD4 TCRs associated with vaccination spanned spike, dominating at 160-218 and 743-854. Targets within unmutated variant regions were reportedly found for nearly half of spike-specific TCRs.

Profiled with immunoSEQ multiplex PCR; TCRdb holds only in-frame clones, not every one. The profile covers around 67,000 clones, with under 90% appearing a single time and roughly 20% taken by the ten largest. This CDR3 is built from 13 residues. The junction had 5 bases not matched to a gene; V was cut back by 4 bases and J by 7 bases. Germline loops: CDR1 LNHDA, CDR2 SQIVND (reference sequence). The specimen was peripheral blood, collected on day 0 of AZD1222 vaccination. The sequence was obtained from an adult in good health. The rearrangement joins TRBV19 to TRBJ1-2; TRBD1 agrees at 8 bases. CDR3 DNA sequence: TGTGCCAGTAGTACAGACAGGGGTAGTGGCTACACCTTC. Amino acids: CASSTDRGSGYTF.